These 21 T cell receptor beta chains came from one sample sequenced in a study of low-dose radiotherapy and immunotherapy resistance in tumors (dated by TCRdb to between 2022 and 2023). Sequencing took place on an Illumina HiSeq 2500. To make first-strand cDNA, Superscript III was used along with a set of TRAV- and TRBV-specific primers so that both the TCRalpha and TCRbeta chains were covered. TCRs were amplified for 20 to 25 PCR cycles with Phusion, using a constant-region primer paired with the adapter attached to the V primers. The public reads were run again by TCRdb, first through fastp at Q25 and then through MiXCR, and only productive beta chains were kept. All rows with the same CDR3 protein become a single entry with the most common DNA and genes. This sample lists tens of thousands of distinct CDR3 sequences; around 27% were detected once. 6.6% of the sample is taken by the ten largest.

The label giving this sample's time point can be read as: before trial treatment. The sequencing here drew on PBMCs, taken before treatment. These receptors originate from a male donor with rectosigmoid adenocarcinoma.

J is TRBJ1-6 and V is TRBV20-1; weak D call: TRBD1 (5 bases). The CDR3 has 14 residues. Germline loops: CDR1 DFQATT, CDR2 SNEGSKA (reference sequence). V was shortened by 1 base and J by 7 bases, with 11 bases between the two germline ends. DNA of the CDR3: TGCAGTGCTAGAGGGGGACTGGGGAATTCACCCCTCCACTTT. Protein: CSARGGLGNSPLHF.

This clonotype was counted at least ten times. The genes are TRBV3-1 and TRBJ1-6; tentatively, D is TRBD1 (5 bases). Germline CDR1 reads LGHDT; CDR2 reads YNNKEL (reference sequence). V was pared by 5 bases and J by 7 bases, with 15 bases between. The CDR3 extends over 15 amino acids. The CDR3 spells CASSSAGTANSPLHF. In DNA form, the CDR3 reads TGTGCCAGCAGCAGTGCTGGGACGGCAAATTCACCCCTCCACTTT.

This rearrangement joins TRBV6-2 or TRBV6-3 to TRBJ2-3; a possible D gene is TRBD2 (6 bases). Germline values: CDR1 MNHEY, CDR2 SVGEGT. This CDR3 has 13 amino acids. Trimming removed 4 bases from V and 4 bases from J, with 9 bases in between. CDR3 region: CASSWRESDTQYF. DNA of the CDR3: TGTGCCAGCAGTTGGAGGGAATCAGATACGCAGTATTTT.

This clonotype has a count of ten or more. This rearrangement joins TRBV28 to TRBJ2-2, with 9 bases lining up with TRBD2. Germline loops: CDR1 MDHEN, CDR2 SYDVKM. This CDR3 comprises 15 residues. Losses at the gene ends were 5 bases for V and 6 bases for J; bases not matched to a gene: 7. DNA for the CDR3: TGTGCCAGCAGTAGTAGCGGGAGTATGGCCGGGGAGCTGTTTTTT. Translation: CASSSSGSMAGELFF.

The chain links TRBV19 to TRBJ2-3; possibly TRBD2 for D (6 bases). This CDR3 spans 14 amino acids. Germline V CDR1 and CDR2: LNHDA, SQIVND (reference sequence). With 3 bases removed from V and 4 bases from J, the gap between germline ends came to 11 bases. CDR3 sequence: CASSILLASDTQYF. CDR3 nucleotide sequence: TGTGCCAGTAGTATTCTACTAGCTTCAGATACGCAGTATTTT.

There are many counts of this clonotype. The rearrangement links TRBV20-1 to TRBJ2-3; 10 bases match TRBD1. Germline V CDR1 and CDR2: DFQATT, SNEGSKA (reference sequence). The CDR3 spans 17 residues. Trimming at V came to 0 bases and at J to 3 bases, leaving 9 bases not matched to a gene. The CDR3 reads CSAREYRGQGRTDTQYF. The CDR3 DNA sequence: TGCAGTGCTAGAGAATACCGGGGACAGGGGAGGACAGATACGCAGTATTTT.

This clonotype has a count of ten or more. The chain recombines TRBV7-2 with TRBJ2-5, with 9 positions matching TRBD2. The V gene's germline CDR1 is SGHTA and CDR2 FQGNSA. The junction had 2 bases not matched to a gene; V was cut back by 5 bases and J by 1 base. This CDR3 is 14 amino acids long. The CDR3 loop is CASSPGLAQETQYF. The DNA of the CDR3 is TGTGCCAGCAGCCCGGGACTAGCCCAAGAGACCCAGTACTTC.

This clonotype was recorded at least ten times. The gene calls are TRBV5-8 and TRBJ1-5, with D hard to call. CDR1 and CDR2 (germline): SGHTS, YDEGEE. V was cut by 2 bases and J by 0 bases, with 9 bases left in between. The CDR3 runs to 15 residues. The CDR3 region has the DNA TGTGCCAGCAGCTTACGAGGGTATAGCAATCAGCCCCAGCATTTT. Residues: CASSLRGYSNQPQHF. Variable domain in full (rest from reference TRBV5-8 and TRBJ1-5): EAGVTQSPTHLIKTRGQQATLRCSPISGHTSVYWYQQALGLGLQFLLWYDEGEERNRGNFPPRFSGRQFPNYSSELNVNALELEDSALYLCASSLRGYSNQPQHFGDGTRLSIL.

The CDR3 here is CAISPGRRSTDTQYF. The CDR3 DNA reads TGTGCCATCAGCCCGGGACGAAGAAGCACAGATACGCAGTATTTT. The chain employs TRBV10-3 and TRBJ2-3; D possibly uses TRBD1 or TRBD2 (5 bases each). This CDR3 contains 15 residues. CDR1 and CDR2 from the germline V gene are ENHRY and SYGVKD. Trimming took 6 bases from V and 0 from J, leaving 13 bases between them.

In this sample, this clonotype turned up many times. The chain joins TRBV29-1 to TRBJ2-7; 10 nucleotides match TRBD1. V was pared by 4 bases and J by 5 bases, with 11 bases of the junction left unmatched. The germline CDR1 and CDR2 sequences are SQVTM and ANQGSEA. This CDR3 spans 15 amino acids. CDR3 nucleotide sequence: TGCAGCGTTGTGGCCCTTGACAGGGGGCGACACGAGCAGTACTTC. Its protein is CSVVALDRGRHEQYF.

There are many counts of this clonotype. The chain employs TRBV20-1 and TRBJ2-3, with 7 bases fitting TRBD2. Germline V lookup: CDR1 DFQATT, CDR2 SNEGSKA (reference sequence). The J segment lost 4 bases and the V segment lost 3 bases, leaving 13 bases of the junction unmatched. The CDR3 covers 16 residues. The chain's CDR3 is CSASSWGRAGPDTQYF. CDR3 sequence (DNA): TGCAGTGCTAGTTCTTGGGGGAGGGCCGGCCCAGATACGCAGTATTTT.

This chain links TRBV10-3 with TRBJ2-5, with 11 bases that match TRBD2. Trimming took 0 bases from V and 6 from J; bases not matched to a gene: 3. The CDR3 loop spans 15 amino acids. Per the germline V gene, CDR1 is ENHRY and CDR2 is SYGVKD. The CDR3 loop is CAISESTTSGKTQYF. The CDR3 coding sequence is TGTGCCATCAGTGAGTCTACGACTAGCGGGAAGACCCAGTACTTC.

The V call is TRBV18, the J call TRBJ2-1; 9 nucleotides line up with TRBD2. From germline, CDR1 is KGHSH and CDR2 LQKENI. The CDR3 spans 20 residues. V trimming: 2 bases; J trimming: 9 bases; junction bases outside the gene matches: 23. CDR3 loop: CASSPKSVLAGTSGYGEQFF. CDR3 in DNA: TGTGCCAGCTCACCAAAATCAGTATTAGCTGGAACTAGCGGGTACGGTGAGCAGTTCTTC. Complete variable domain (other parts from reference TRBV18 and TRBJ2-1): NAGVMQNPRHLVRRRGQEARLRCSPMKGHSHVYWYRQLPEEGLKFMVYLQKENIIDESGMPKERFSAEFPKEGPSILRIQQVVRGDSAAYFCASSPKSVLAGTSGYGEQFFGPGTRLTVL.

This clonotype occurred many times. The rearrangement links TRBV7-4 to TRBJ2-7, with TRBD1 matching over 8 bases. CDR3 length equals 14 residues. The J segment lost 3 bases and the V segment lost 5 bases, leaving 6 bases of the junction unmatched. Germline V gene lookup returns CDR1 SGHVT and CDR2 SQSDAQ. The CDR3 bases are TGTGCCAGCAGCCGAGGGGACAGGCTCTACGAGCAGTACTTC. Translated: CASSRGDRLYEQYF.

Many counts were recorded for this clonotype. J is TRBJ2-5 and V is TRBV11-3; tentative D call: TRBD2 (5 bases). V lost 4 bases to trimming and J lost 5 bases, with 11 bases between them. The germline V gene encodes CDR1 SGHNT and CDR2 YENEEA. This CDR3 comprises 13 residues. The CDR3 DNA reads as TGTGCCAGCAGCTCGGCGGGTCTGGAGACCCAGTACTTC. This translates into CASSSAGLETQYF.

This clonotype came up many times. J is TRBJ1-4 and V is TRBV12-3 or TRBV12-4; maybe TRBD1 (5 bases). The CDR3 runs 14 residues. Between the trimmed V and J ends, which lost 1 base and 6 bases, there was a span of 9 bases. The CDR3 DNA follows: TGTGCCAGCAGTTTAGGGGGCGGGGATGAAAAACTGTTTTTT. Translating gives CASSLGGGDEKLFF.

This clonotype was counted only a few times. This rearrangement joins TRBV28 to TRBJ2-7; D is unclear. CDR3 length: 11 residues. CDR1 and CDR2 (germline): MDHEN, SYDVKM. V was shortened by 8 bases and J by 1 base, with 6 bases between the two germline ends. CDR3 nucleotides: TGTGCCAGCCTCAGGTCCTACGAGCAGTACTTC. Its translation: CASLRSYEQYF.

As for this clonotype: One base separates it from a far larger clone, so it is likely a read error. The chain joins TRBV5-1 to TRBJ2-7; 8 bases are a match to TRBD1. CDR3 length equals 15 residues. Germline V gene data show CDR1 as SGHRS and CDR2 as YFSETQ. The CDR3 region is CASRPRDRYAYEQYF. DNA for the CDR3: TGTGCCAGCAGGCCCAGGGACAGGTATGCCTACGAGCAGTACTTC.

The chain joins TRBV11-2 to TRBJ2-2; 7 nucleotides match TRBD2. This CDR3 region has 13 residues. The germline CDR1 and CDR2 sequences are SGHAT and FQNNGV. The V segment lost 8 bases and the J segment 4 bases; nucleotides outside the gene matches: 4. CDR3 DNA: TGTGCCAGCCTGACTAGCAGCACCGGGGAGCTGTTTTTT. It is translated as CASLTSSTGELFF.

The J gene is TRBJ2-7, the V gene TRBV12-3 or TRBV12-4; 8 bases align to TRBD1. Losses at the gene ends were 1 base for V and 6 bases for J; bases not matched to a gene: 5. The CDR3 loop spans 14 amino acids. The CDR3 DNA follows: TGTGCCAGCAGTTTAGGGACAGGGCGCGCCGAGCAGTACTTC. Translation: CASSLGTGRAEQYF.

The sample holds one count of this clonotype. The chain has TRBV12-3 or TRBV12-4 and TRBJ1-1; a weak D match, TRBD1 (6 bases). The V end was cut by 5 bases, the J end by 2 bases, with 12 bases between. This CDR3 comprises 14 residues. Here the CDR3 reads CASSPGQYNTEAFF. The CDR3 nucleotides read TGTGCCAGCAGTCCCGGACAGTATAACACTGAAGCTTTCTTT.